This T cell receptor beta chain was sequenced for a study of breast tumors, draining lymph nodes, adjacent tissues listed by TCRdb under 2016. Background for the entire study: TCR beta repertoires were compared across tumor, adjacent nontumor tissue and axillary lymph nodes obtained from breast cancer patients. In human breast cancer, the study set out to assess how tumor, surrounding tissue and draining lymph node repertoires relate to one another and whether T cells might be exchanged between them.

Ten or more counts support this clonotype. It has no known antigen specificity. No base quality values were provided; no much bigger clone lies one nucleotide off. The data were produced on an Illumina HiSeq 2000. Multiplex PCR amplification was used to generate the TCR beta chain libraries. High-throughput sequencing was used to analyze the amplified TCR beta chain products. TCRdb trimmed public reads at Q25 via fastp, called clones via MiXCR and kept in-frame beta chains. Identical CDR3 proteins give one entry, which carries the most common genes and DNA. This sample has some 100,000 distinct CDR3 sequences in its table, and approximately 22% of those were observed once. Less than 1.5% of the sample is in the top ten clones. The axillary draining lymph nodes of breast cancer patients were the source of the lymph node samples. Summary of the overall study and its limitations: Tumor T-cell repertoires showed less diversity than lymph node repertoires and more diversity than nontumor tissue repertoires, and tumor T-cell repertoires showed preferential V and J gene usage. The conclusion that tumor T cells originate in lymph nodes was presented as consistent with a hypothesis rather than as directly demonstrated. Tumor and nontumor tissue repertoires were significantly more similar in luminal-like than in basal-like breast cancer. The data were judged consistent with most tumor T cells deriving from the lymph node and then expanding within tumor tissue.

V has 4 bases trimmed and J has 3 bases trimmed; junction bases matching no gene number 6. Reading from cysteine to phenylalanine, the CDR3 counts 16 amino acids. Left in the record is the CDR3 DNA by itself, 48 bases read in frame from the first base. CDR1 and CDR2, per the germline V gene, are SGDLS and YYNGEE. This receptor was identified in a female donor with breast cancer. Some clones in this sample may be carry-over from other donors' samples. The chain was built from TRBV9 and TRBJ2-1, with 11 bases in between that match TRBD2. Sample: axillary lymph node tissue. The sequenced DNA: TGTGCCAGCAGCCCAGCTAGCGGGGGGAACTACAATGAGCAGTTCTTC. The translation is CASSPASGGNYNEQFF. Joined to the reference TRBV9 and TRBJ2-1 proteins, this CDR3 gives the full variable domain: DSGVTQTPKHLITATGQRVTLRCSPRSGDLSVYWYQQSLDQGLQFLIQYYNGEERAKGNILERFSAQQFPDLHSELNLSSLELGDSALYFCASSPASGGNYNEQFFGPGTRLTVL.